A single sample is the source of the 9 T cell receptor beta chains below, sequenced in a study of blood T cell repertoires in COVID-19. The table came from immunoSEQ multiplex PCR; TCRdb's copy has only in-frame clones and leaves some out. The data contain about 43,000 clones, 87% of them singletons. The sequenced sample was peripheral blood. The receptors come from a human donor in a cohort sampled during active COVID-19.

The chain carries TRBV2 and TRBJ1-5, with D maybe TRBD1 (5 bases). With 4 bases removed from V and 3 bases from J, the gap between germline ends came to 16 bases. From germline, CDR1 is SNHLY and CDR2 FYNNEI. The CDR3 totals 16 residues. Written as DNA, the CDR3 is TGTGCCAGCAGTGGGGGAGGGGCAGGGCTCAATCAGCCCCAGCATTTT. It codes for CASSGGGAGLNQPQHF. The full variable domain, completed using reference TRBV2 and TRBJ1-5, is EPEVTQTPSHQVTQMGQEVILRCVPISNHLYFYWYRQILGQKVEFLVSFYNNEISEKSEIFDDQFSVERPDGSNFTLKIRSTKLEDSAMYFCASSGGGAGLNQPQHFGDGTRLSIL.

This clone appeared a single time. V and J are TRBV7-3 and TRBJ2-1; 9 bases map to TRBD2. Germline V CDR1 and CDR2: SGHTA, FQGTGA. The V and J ends lost 1 base and 7 bases, in that order; junction bases with no gene match: 8. The CDR3 extends over 16 amino acids. The CDR3 is CASSLIASGTLNEQFF. The CDR3 region has the DNA TGTGCCAGCAGCTTAATAGCTAGCGGGACCCTGAATGAGCAGTTCTTC.

The rearrangement joins TRBV12-3 or TRBV12-4 to TRBJ2-3; no definite D call. V lost 5 bases to trimming and J lost 4 bases, with 7 bases between them. The CDR3 has 12 amino acids. The CDR3 sequence: CASSLPSDTQYF. For the CDR3, the DNA is TGTGCCAGCAGTCTCCCCTCAGATACGCAGTATTTT.

The rearrangement joins TRBV5-1 to TRBJ1-5; the D gene is possibly TRBD1 (6 bases). Germline CDR1 and CDR2: SGHRS and YFSETQ. This CDR3 spans 16 amino acids. Trimming took 4 bases from V and 7 from J, leaving 21 bases between them. DNA for the CDR3: TGCGCCAGCAGCAAGGGGGACCACCAGGGTGGACAGCCCCAGCATTTT. Its protein is CASSKGDHQGGQPQHF.

This chain uses TRBV19 with TRBJ1-5; TRBD1 might be the D (6 bases). Deletions cut 3 bases from V and 6 bases from J, with 15 bases between. Germline V CDR1 and CDR2: LNHDA, SQIVND (reference sequence). The CDR3 extends over 15 amino acids. The chain's CDR3 is CASSMVLRGSQPQHF. For the CDR3, the DNA is TGTGCCAGTAGTATGGTTTTAAGGGGGAGTCAGCCCCAGCATTTT.

The chain employs TRBV7-9 and TRBJ2-2, with 8 nucleotides matching TRBD1. CDR1 is SEHNR, CDR2 FQNEAQ, per germline (reference sequence). The CDR3 is 14 residues long. After removal of 6 bases from V and 7 bases from J, the junction contained 7 bases not matched to a gene. DNA of the CDR3: TGTGCCAGCAGGACGACAGGGGACCACGGGGAGCTGTTTTTT. Protein: CASRTTGDHGELFF.

This clone showed up just once. The rearrangement joins TRBV6-2 or TRBV6-3 to TRBJ2-6, with TRBD1 identical over 11 bases. The CDR3 contains 18 residues. V gave up 3 bases and J gave up 4 bases; unmatched junction bases: 8. Germline-derived CDR1 and CDR2 are MNHEY and SVGEGT. This CDR3 reads CASSYGGQGAHGANVLTF. The CDR3 DNA reads TGTGCCAGCAGTTATGGTGGACAGGGGGCGCACGGGGCCAACGTCCTGACTTTC.

The chain employs TRBV3-1 (or the pseudogene TRBV3-2) and TRBJ2-5, with 8 bases matching TRBD1. This CDR3 spans 15 amino acids. V trimming: 3 bases; J trimming: 3 bases; junction bases outside the gene matches: 6. The germline V gene encodes CDR1 LGHDT and CDR2 YNNKEL (reference sequence). The CDR3 is CASSHHGTGEETQYF. CDR3 coding DNA: TGTGCCAGCAGCCACCACGGGACAGGAGAAGAGACCCAGTACTTC.

The chain links TRBV5-1 to TRBJ2-3, with D possibly TRBD1 on 7 matching bases. CDR1 is SGHRS and CDR2 is YFSETQ in the germline V gene. CDR3 length: 15 residues. The V end lost 0 bases, the J end lost 3 bases, and 11 bases lay between the germline ends. CDR3 protein: CASSLGQGGTDTQYF. The CDR3 DNA sequence: TGCGCCAGCAGCTTGGGCCAGGGGGGAACAGATACGCAGTATTTT.